This TCR beta chain comes out of a study of T-cell memory formation after mild COVID-19. Judged by abundance, this clonotype is medium-sized. Its antigen is currently unknown. Via MiXCR, TCRdb re-called the 5' RACE reads, giving one row per CDR3 protein. This sample has 50,000 or so distinct CDR3 sequences, with about a quarter found just once. Study-level findings and limits: Second-wave clones with a day 37 peak had unconfirmed SARS-CoV-2 specificity.

The material sequenced was PBMCs or a T cell subset sorted from them (not recorded which). This clonotype was obtained from a man aged 18 to 30 who had mild COVID-19 (a few samples of this study predate the infection). Cell type and time point are not known.

The CDR3 DNA reads TGCGCCAGCAGCCCCCCTCCGTCGCAGACCAAGGGACTCTATGGCTACACCTTC. Amino acid sequence: CASSPPPSQTKGLYGYTF. The chain has TRBV4-3 and TRBJ1-2, with D perhaps TRBD1 (5 bases). Trimming removed 4 bases at V and 4 bases at J, with 25 bases between. CDR3 length: 18 amino acids. The germline V gene has CDR1 LGHNA and CDR2 YSLEER.